This T cell receptor (beta chain) appears in the sequencing data of a study of blood T cell repertoires in COVID-19. Overall study context: Acute-phase and convalescent COVID-19 samples originated in the United States, Italy and Spain. Nucleic acid was either cDNA or gDNA, and it came from T cells, B-cell-depleted T cells, or PBMCs.

With 2 bases clipped from V and 5 bases from J, the junction kept 7 bases outside the gene matches. The germline gives CDR1 LGHDT, CDR2 YNNKEL (reference sequence). The length of the CDR3 is 15 residues. Original data processing: Cell counts per sample came from amplifying reference gene primers. The method was immunoSEQ multiplex PCR; TCRdb's version includes in-frame clones alone and lacks a portion of them. For V, J and clone size, that table is used; D and trimming come from the DNA. This table has some 130,000 clones, about 81% appearing once. The chain links TRBV3-1 (or the pseudogene TRBV3-2) to TRBJ2-5; 8 nucleotides match TRBD1. Sequenced input: peripheral blood. This sequence originates from a woman older than 75 with acute or convalescent COVID-19. The CDR3 DNA is TGTGCCAGCAGCCAAAATCCGGGACAGGAGGAGACCCAGTACTTC. Protein product: CASSQNPGQEETQYF.